This entry concerns a single T cell receptor beta chain. The source of the sample is a study of blood T cell repertoires in COVID-19. Looking at the study overall: Collection of acute and convalescent COVID-19 samples took place in the United States, Italy and Spain. PBMCs, B-cell-depleted T cells, or T cells provided the cDNA or gDNA that made up the material.

Sequencing was performed with immunoSEQ multiplex PCR; in TCRdb, only in-frame clones are kept and a portion is missing. The sample carries about 99,000 clones, 75% to 85% recorded once. The CDR3 is made up of 18 amino acids. Germline V gene sequence: CDR1 PRHDT, CDR2 FYEKMQ (reference sequence). After removal of 0 bases from V and 4 bases from J, the junction contained 8 bases not matched to a gene. V is TRBV13 and J is TRBJ2-3; TRBD2 matches 12 bases. The sample comprised peripheral blood. The TCR was taken from a man in his fifties or sixties with acute or convalescent COVID-19. CDR3 bases: TGTGCCAGCAGCTTAGGTCTAGCGGGAGGGTATCAGGCAGATACGCAGTATTTT. Amino acid sequence: CASSLGLAGGYQADTQYF.